These 19 T cell receptor beta chains share one sample of origin, sequenced in a study of early stage breast cancer tumors. Here immunoSEQ multiplex PCR was the method, and the copy in TCRdb shows in-frame clones only, minus some. The sample holds about 51,000 clones, around 80% seen once. Input material: blood. The receptors stem from a person aged 40 to 49 with breast cancer.

V gene TRBV11-2 combines with J gene TRBJ1-2; TRBD1 matches 8 bases. The CDR3 has 14 amino acids. V trimming: 8 bases; J trimming: 4 bases; junction bases outside the gene matches: 9. Germline V gives CDR1 SGHAT, CDR2 FQNNGV. The CDR3 spells CASARGLQGYGYTF. In DNA form, the CDR3 reads TGTGCCAGCGCCAGGGGGCTACAGGGCTATGGCTACACCTTC.

The chain uses TRBV7-9 and TRBJ2-7; perhaps TRBD2 as D (6 bases). Germline CDR1 and CDR2: SEHNR and FQNEAQ (reference sequence). The CDR3 is 14 residues long. The V end lost 6 bases, the J end lost 2 bases, and 14 bases lay between the germline ends. The CDR3 region has the DNA TGTGCCAGCAGGTCCCGGGAGCAGCCCTACGAGCAGTACTTC. Translation: CASRSREQPYEQYF.

The rearrangement joins TRBV5-6 to TRBJ1-1; D uncertain. The V gene lost 0 bases and the J gene lost 1 base, with 10 bases spanning the gap. This CDR3 comprises 15 residues. CDR1 is SGHDT and CDR2 is YYEEEE in the germline V gene. As DNA, the CDR3 is TGTGCCAGCAGCTTGGTAGAGTGGGGGAACACTGAAGCTTTCTTT. Amino acid sequence: CASSLVEWGNTEAFF. Supplemented by reference TRBV5-6 and TRBJ1-1, the full variable domain reads DAGVTQSPTHLIKTRGQQVTLRCSPKSGHDTVSWYQQALGQGPQFIFQYYEEEERQRGNFPDRFSGHQFPNYSSELNVNALLLGDSALYLCASSLVEWGNTEAFFGQGTRLTVV.

This chain uses TRBV5-8 with TRBJ2-7, with 7 nucleotides matching TRBD2. This CDR3 has 14 residues. Germline V gives CDR1 SGHTS, CDR2 YDEGEE. V trimming: 0 bases; J trimming: 4 bases; junction bases outside the gene matches: 4. This CDR3 reads CASSLEASGYEQYF. The DNA for the CDR3 is TGTGCCAGCAGCTTGGAGGCTAGCGGATACGAGCAGTACTTC. Filled out from reference TRBV5-8 and TRBJ2-7, the complete variable domain reads EAGVTQSPTHLIKTRGQQATLRCSPISGHTSVYWYQQALGLGLQFLLWYDEGEERNRGNFPPRFSGRQFPNYSSELNVNALELEDSALYLCASSLEASGYEQYFGPGTRLTVT.

The chain links TRBV2 to TRBJ2-3; D is possibly TRBD1 (5 bases). CDR1 and CDR2 (germline): SNHLY, FYNNEI. The CDR3 is 15 amino acids. Trimming removed 3 bases from V and 2 bases from J, with 12 bases in between. CDR3 residues: CASSEQGGDTDTQYF. The CDR3 DNA reads TGTGCCAGCAGTGAGCAGGGTGGCGACACAGATACGCAGTATTTT.

The chain recombines TRBV7-9 with TRBJ2-7; 8 bases line up with TRBD1. With V trimmed by 5 bases and J by 5 bases, 8 bases remained unmatched. Germline V gene lookup returns CDR1 SEHNR and CDR2 FQNEAQ (reference sequence). CDR3 length equals 14 residues. CDR3 coding DNA: TGTGCCAGCAGCCCCGATTGGACAGGGAACGAGCAGTACTTC. Amino acid sequence: CASSPDWTGNEQYF.

The chain recombines TRBV7-9 with TRBJ2-1, with D perhaps given as TRBD1 or TRBD2 (5 bases each). This CDR3 comprises 11 residues. V gave up 6 bases and J gave up 15 bases, with 15 bases separating them. Germline CDR1 and CDR2: SEHNR and FQNEAQ (reference sequence). The CDR3 sequence is CASRTVGEWFF. CDR3 coding DNA: TGTGCCAGCAGAACCGTGGGGGAGTGGTTCTTC.

The chain's CDR3 is CASSQQGAAKNIQYF. In nucleotides, the CDR3 is TGTGCCAGCAGTCAGCAGGGGGCCGCCAAAAACATTCAGTACTTC. V gene TRBV6-5 combines with J gene TRBJ2-4; 8 bases fit TRBD1. Unmatched junction bases numbered 4, after V lost 5 bases and J lost 1 base. Looked up from germline, CDR1 is MNHEY and CDR2 is SVGAGI. The CDR3 sequence is 15 residues long.

V is TRBV6-5 and J is TRBJ1-3; D call uncertain. The germline V gene has CDR1 MNHEY and CDR2 SVGAGI. Trimming pared 8 bases from V and 0 bases from J, leaving 14 bases between. The CDR3 runs 15 residues. The CDR3 region is CASARTFDSGNTIYF. The CDR3 DNA reads as TGTGCCAGCGCCCGGACCTTCGACTCTGGAAACACCATATATTTT.

The chain couples TRBV11-3 to TRBJ2-2; a possible D gene is TRBD2 (5 bases). Deletions cut 5 bases from V and 0 bases from J, with 16 bases between. Germline V gene sequence: CDR1 SGHNT, CDR2 YENEEA. The CDR3 extends over 17 amino acids. The CDR3 region is CASSPGPGRSNTGELFF. The CDR3 nucleotides read TGTGCCAGCAGCCCCGGCCCGGGAAGGTCGAACACCGGGGAGCTGTTTTTT.

The chain couples TRBV30 to TRBJ2-2; 7 bases fit TRBD2. CDR3 length: 15 residues. The trim removed 3 bases at V and 4 bases at J, leaving 8 bases unmatched. Germline CDR1 GTSNPN, CDR2 SVGIG (reference sequence). CDR3 sequence: CAWRGGERGTGELFF. In nucleotides, the CDR3 is TGTGCCTGGAGGGGGGGGGAGCGAGGCACCGGGGAGCTGTTTTTT.

V and J are TRBV5-1 and TRBJ1-1; D unclear. The germline gives CDR1 SGHRS, CDR2 YFSETQ. The ends were cut back, 4 bases at V and 4 bases at J, with 26 bases in the middle. The CDR3 totals 18 residues. CDR3 sequence (DNA): TGCGCCAGCAGCCCCCACGTAAATGTACAGTATTCAAGCACTGAAGCTTTCTTT. It encodes CASSPHVNVQYSSTEAFF.

The chain carries TRBV19 and TRBJ1-5; no definite D call. In germline, CDR1 is LNHDA, CDR2 SQIVND (reference sequence). The CDR3 is 16 residues long. V was cut by 4 bases and J by 2 bases, with 15 bases left in between. CDR3 protein: CASSRSTSVGNQPQHF. Here the CDR3 DNA reads TGTGCCAGTAGTAGGTCGACCTCGGTGGGCAATCAGCCCCAGCATTTT.

The chain carries TRBV11-2 and TRBJ2-5; a possible D gene is TRBD1 (6 bases). The DNA end is more similar to TRBJ2-7, so the J call may be wrong. The germline V gene has CDR1 SGHAT and CDR2 FQNNGV. The CDR3 has 14 amino acids. The CDR3 sequence: CASSPQGISYEQYF. CDR3 in DNA: TGTGCCAGCAGCCCGCAGGGGATCTCCTACGAGCAGTACTTC.

The chain is built from TRBV4-1 and TRBJ2-1; a possible D gene is TRBD2 (5 bases). Per the germline V gene, CDR1 is MGHRA and CDR2 is YSYEKL. V was clipped by 0 bases and J by 3 bases, with 21 bases between them. The CDR3 has 19 residues. The chain's CDR3 is CASSQDVFTGRKVYNEQFF. The DNA for the CDR3 is TGCGCCAGCAGCCAAGATGTCTTCACGGGAAGGAAAGTCTACAATGAGCAGTTCTTC.

In this sample, this clone turned up once. The chain is built from TRBV6-6 and TRBJ1-5, with TRBD1 matching 7 bases. Germline loops: CDR1 MNHNY, CDR2 SVGAGI (reference sequence). This CDR3 comprises 14 residues. V shed 6 bases, J shed 6 bases, and the junction held 8 bases outside the gene matches. The CDR3 is CASSPGQGGQPQHF. DNA of the CDR3: TGTGCCAGCAGCCCTGGGCAGGGGGGTCAGCCCCAGCATTTT.

This sequence joins TRBV2 and TRBJ2-3, with TRBD2 matching over 11 bases. The CDR3 runs 15 residues. Losses at the gene ends were 6 bases for V and 1 base for J; bases not matched to a gene: 3. Germline V lookup: CDR1 SNHLY, CDR2 FYNNEI. CDR3 nucleotide sequence: TGTGCCAGCAGGGTACTAGCGGGGGGCACAGATACGCAGTATTTT. This gives the protein CASRVLAGGTDTQYF.

This clone was seen only a few times. The J gene is TRBJ1-5, the V gene TRBV5-1, with D possibly matching TRBD1 (6 bases). Germline V gene sequence: CDR1 SGHRS, CDR2 YFSETQ. The CDR3 has 13 residues. The V end lost 5 bases, the J end lost 3 bases, and 9 bases lay between the germline ends. Here the CDR3 DNA reads TGCGCCAGCAGTCGGGACACCAATCAGCCCCAGCATTTT. Its protein product is CASSRDTNQPQHF.

J is TRBJ2-7 and V is TRBV7-2; 10 positions match TRBD2. The CDR3 totals 16 residues. The trim removed 0 bases at V and 5 bases at J, leaving 7 bases unmatched. The V gene's germline CDR1 is SGHTA and CDR2 FQGNSA. CDR3: CASSLADLAGANEQYF. The CDR3 DNA reads TGTGCCAGCAGCTTAGCAGATCTAGCGGGAGCTAACGAGCAGTACTTC.